Below, 10 T cell receptor beta chains from the same sample are listed, as sequenced in a study of T cell responses to AZD1222 COVID-19 vaccine. Measured with immunoSEQ multiplex PCR; TCRdb has only the in-frame clones, and not every one. This table has roughly 100,000 clones, around 87% appearing once. The material was peripheral blood, obtained on day 0 of AZD1222 vaccination. Receptor source: an adult in good health.

The chain employs TRBV12-5 and TRBJ2-7; weak D call: TRBD2 (6 bases). This CDR3 spans 13 amino acids. Germline CDR1 and CDR2: LGHNT and FRNRAP. V dropped 1 base and J dropped 6 bases, with 10 bases sitting between them. The CDR3: CASGLGGGFEQYF. The DNA for the CDR3 is TGTGCTAGTGGTTTGGGTGGGGGGTTCGAGCAGTACTTC.

The chain employs TRBV6-6 and TRBJ1-5; 7 nucleotides agree with TRBD1. Germline-derived CDR1 and CDR2 are MNHNY and SVGAGI (reference sequence). Trimming cost V 4 bases and J 4 bases; bases outside gene matches: 7. The CDR3 has 15 residues. The CDR3 reads CASSSGPGGNQPQHF. As DNA, the CDR3 is TGTGCCAGCAGTTCCGGACCAGGGGGTAATCAGCCCCAGCATTTT.

The rearrangement links TRBV7-2 to TRBJ2-1; 7 bases map to TRBD1. CDR1 and CDR2 from the germline V gene are SGHTA and FQGNSA. With 5 bases clipped from V and 4 bases from J, the junction kept 5 bases outside the gene matches. This CDR3 spans 14 amino acids. The CDR3 nucleotides read TGTGCCAGCAGCCCCACGACAGGGTACAATGAGCAGTTCTTC. It encodes CASSPTTGYNEQFF.

This clone was observed once. The chain carries TRBV4-3 and TRBJ2-2; tentatively, D is TRBD1 (7 bases). CDR3 size: 14 residues. Looked up from germline, CDR1 is LGHNA and CDR2 is YSLEER. V was trimmed by 2 bases and J by 6 bases, leaving 10 bases between them. Written as DNA, the CDR3 is TGCGCCAGCAGCCAAACCAGGGGGGCCGGGGAGCTGTTTTTT. Protein product: CASSQTRGAGELFF.

This chain connects TRBV7-8 to TRBJ1-1; 7 bases agree with TRBD1. Trimming took 5 bases from V and 3 from J; bases not matched to a gene: 9. Germline V gene data show CDR1 as SGHVS and CDR2 as FQNEAQ. The CDR3 consists of 15 residues. The CDR3 nucleotides read TGTGCCAGCAGCGAGAGACAGGGCGGCGACACTGAAGCTTTCTTT. As protein: CASSERQGGDTEAFF. Complete variable domain (other parts from reference TRBV7-8 and TRBJ1-1): GAGVSQSPRYKVAKRGQDVALRCDPISGHVSLFWYQQALGQGPEFLTYFQNEAQLDKSGLPSDRFFAERPEGSVSTLKIQRTQQEDSAVYLCASSERQGGDTEAFFGQGTRLTVV.

This sequence joins TRBV9 and TRBJ2-7, with D possibly being TRBD1 (8 bases). CDR3 length: 15 amino acids. Germline V gene lookup returns CDR1 SGDLS and CDR2 YYNGEE. V lost 7 bases to trimming and J lost 4 bases, with 21 bases between them. The CDR3 spells CASRRGDRSIYEQYF. As DNA, the CDR3 is TGTGCCAGCCGCCGGGGGGACAGGTCCATTTACGAGCAGTACTTC.

This chain links TRBV18 with TRBJ2-3; 11 bases match TRBD1. The germline CDR1 and CDR2 sequences are KGHSH and LQKENI. V shed 6 bases and J 1 base; nucleotides not matched to a gene: 9. The CDR3 has 17 residues. For the CDR3, the DNA is TGTGCCAGCTCCCCCGGGACAGGGGGGAGCGGCACAGATACGCAGTATTTT. Its protein is CASSPGTGGSGTDTQYF.

The J gene is TRBJ2-5, the V gene TRBV6-5, with TRBD1 as a possible D gene (6 bases). V was cut by 7 bases and J by 4 bases, with 16 bases left in between. Germline CDR1 is MNHEY and CDR2 is SVGAGI. The CDR3 has 14 residues. Here the CDR3 DNA reads TGTGCCAGCAAGAGGGGAGTAGGGGGAGAGACCCAGTACTTC. As protein: CASKRGVGGETQYF.

The gene calls are TRBV29-1 and TRBJ1-5, with D uncertain. This CDR3 is 13 amino acids long. Germline V lookup: CDR1 SQVTM, CDR2 ANQGSEA. Trimming removed 7 bases at V and 2 bases at J, with 12 bases between. DNA of the CDR3: TGCAGCGCCGGAGACGGGGGCAATCAGCCCCAGCATTTT. Amino acid sequence: CSAGDGGNQPQHF.

This chain uses TRBV6-5 with TRBJ1-2; D ambiguous. Germline V gene data show CDR1 as MNHEY and CDR2 as SVGAGI. The CDR3 runs 11 residues. Trimming took 6 bases from V and 8 from J, leaving 10 bases between them. CDR3 residues: CASRAETGYTF. CDR3 DNA: TGTGCCAGCAGGGCGGAGACCGGCTACACCTTC.